This T cell receptor (beta chain) was found in a study of blood T cell repertoires in COVID-19 (dated by TCRdb to about 2020). In the study overall: Samples from collaborators originated in the United States, Italy and Spain and spanned both the acute and convalescent phases of COVID-19. The samples were drawn from two sources: the first 160 participants of the ongoing ImmuneRACE study, and fewer than 1,500 subjects contributed by 6 global collaborators. A de-identified subject ID, COVID-19 status, age in years and sex were almost always included in the sample metadata. The repertoires were made available in a free public database intended to serve as a resource for research on the immune response to SARS-CoV-2. The material from the prospective study consisted of cDNA or gDNA derived from T cells, B-cell-depleted T cells, or PBMCs. Deeply sampled blood TCRbeta repertoires from subjects exposed to, actively infected with, or recovered from COVID-19 were included in the dataset. HLA class I and class II types, where available, came from metadata supplied by the sample provider rather than from assay-based typing.

TCRbeta CDR3 regions were amplified from genomic DNA using the immunoSEQ Assay, a bias-controlled multiplex PCR. The paper's processing steps were these. The number of nucleated cells in each sample was estimated from the amplification of reference gene primers within the assay. Sequence reads were collapsed and filtered to measure the absolute abundance of every unique TCRbeta CDR3 rearrangement. Productive Simpson clonality was computed per sample as the square root of Simpson's diversity index over productive rearrangements. Here the immuneACCESS table is served through TCRdb, limited to in-frame sequences with V and J called. Missing clones are a known gap in these copies; in checked studies unresolved V genes cover under half, and the rest lacks a known reason. The V and J calls and clone size come from that table; D and trimming were worked out from the DNA. The sample has roughly 150,000 clones on record, 87% of them singletons. The ten largest clones take up less than 6.5% of the sample.

Each collaborating institution followed its own protocols to collect whole blood in K2EDTA tubes. Collaborator samples were shipped for TCRbeta analysis as frozen whole blood, isolated PBMCs, or DNA extracted from either sample type. What the work shows at the level of the full study, not this receptor alone: The quantity of clinical and demographic metadata differed by source and by participant and was supplied without curation.

Deletion took 2 bases off V and 0 bases off J, with a span of 11 bases between the germline ends. CDR1 SGHDT and CDR2 YYEEEE were looked up in the germline V gene. The CDR3 contains 15 residues, cysteine and phenylalanine counted. CDR3 DNA only is kept here, 45 bases in frame from base 1. In the case of this clone: Which antigen it targets is not known. No base quality values were provided; no much bigger clone lies one nucleotide off.

The sample taken for sequencing was peripheral blood. The rearrangement joined TRBV5-6 to TRBJ1-2; the D gene is perhaps TRBD1, on 6 matching bases. The sequence was obtained from a human donor in a cohort sampled during active COVID-19. For the CDR3, the sequence is CASSFMGHPNYGYTF. At the DNA level, the sequence is TGTGCCAGCAGCTTTATGGGACATCCTAACTATGGCTACACCTTC.